This T cell receptor (beta chain) was sequenced during a study of blood T cell repertoires in COVID-19. Using immunoSEQ multiplex PCR, the repertoire was profiled, and TCRdb retains in-frame clones only, with some absent. The table includes around 150,000 clones, about 86% detected once. Germline-derived CDR1 and CDR2 are SGHTA and FQGNSA. This CDR3 spans 14 amino acids. V was pared by 3 bases and J by 1 base, with 10 bases between. The sequence derives from a man in his 70s with acute or convalescent COVID-19. The specimen sequenced was peripheral blood. This chain connects TRBV7-2 to TRBJ2-7, with no clear D. CDR3 sequence reads: CASSFLTTSYEQYF. The CDR3 DNA sequence: TGTGCCAGCAGCTTTCTCACTACATCCTACGAGCAGTACTTC.